One sample yielded the 7 T cell receptor beta chains listed below, sequenced in a study of radiation and T cells in renal cell carcinoma. Time point indicated: blood 2 weeks post-SBRT. As for treatment: 15 Gy SBRT to primary tumor, nephrectomy 4 weeks later. Method: immunoSEQ multiplex PCR; TCRdb's copy keeps in-frame clones and lacks some. This table has tens of thousands of clones, around three quarters appearing once. The specimen was blood, collected from a patient whose treatment included radiotherapy and nephrectomy. The receptors were gathered from a woman aged 70 to 79 with renal cell carcinoma.

The chain carries TRBV7-9 and TRBJ2-5, with TRBD2 matching 11 bases. Germline CDR1 is SEHNR and CDR2 is FQNEAQ (reference sequence). The J segment lost 2 bases and the V segment lost 4 bases, leaving 6 bases of the junction unmatched. CDR3 length: 16 residues. The CDR3 protein is CASSSSSGRGQETQYF. CDR3 DNA: TGTGCCAGCAGCTCCAGTAGCGGGAGGGGACAAGAGACCCAGTACTTC.

The V gene is TRBV10-3, the J gene TRBJ1-1; D gene ambiguous. The CDR3 consists of 13 residues. Germline-derived CDR1 and CDR2 are ENHRY and SYGVKD. Trimming removed 0 bases at V and 1 base at J, with 3 bases between. CDR3 region: CAISESGNTEAFF. The CDR3 DNA is TGTGCCATCAGTGAGTCGGGGAACACTGAAGCTTTCTTT.

This chain links TRBV2 with TRBJ2-1, with D possibly being TRBD1 or TRBD2 (5 bases each). V was clipped by 1 base and J by 6 bases, with 16 bases between them. The CDR3 is made up of 16 amino acids. Per germline, CDR1 SNHLY and CDR2 FYNNEI. The CDR3 protein is CASSEDSGAGGNEQFF. CDR3 bases: TGTGCCAGCAGTGAAGACAGTGGGGCGGGTGGCAATGAGCAGTTCTTC. The full variable domain, rest sourced from reference TRBV2 and TRBJ2-1, is EPEVTQTPSHQVTQMGQEVILRCVPISNHLYFYWYRQILGQKVEFLVSFYNNEISEKSEIFDDQFSVERPDGSNFTLKIRSTKLEDSAMYFCASSEDSGAGGNEQFFGPGTRLTVL.

The V gene is TRBV7-8, the J gene TRBJ2-5, with 8 bases lining up with TRBD1. This CDR3 contains 13 residues. CDR1 and CDR2 (germline): SGHVS, FQNEAQ. V shed 4 bases and J 4 bases; nucleotides not matched to a gene: 2. CDR3 nucleotides: TGTGCCAGCAGCTCCGGGACAGGAGAGACCCAGTACTTC. This codes for CASSSGTGETQYF.

The CDR3 nucleotides are TGTGCCAGCAGCTTCGGCGGGAAGTACAATGAGCAGTTCTTC. Translating it yields CASSFGGKYNEQFF. V is TRBV7-9 and J is TRBJ2-1, with D possibly being TRBD2 (6 bases). V was trimmed by 3 bases and J by 4 bases, leaving 10 bases between them. The CDR3 has 14 amino acids. Germline assignment: CDR1 SEHNR and CDR2 FQNEAQ (reference sequence).

The chain carries TRBV19 and TRBJ2-1, with D possibly called TRBD1 or TRBD2 (6 bases each). The V end lost 5 bases, the J end lost 8 bases, and 13 bases lay between the germline ends. In germline, CDR1 is LNHDA, CDR2 SQIVND (reference sequence). This CDR3 is built from 13 residues. Here the CDR3 reads CASSRFRGDEQFF. The CDR3 bases are TGTGCCAGTAGTCGATTTAGGGGGGATGAGCAGTTCTTC.

CDR3: CASSLSGGVYEQYF. The CDR3 DNA follows: TGTGCCAGCAGCTTAAGCGGGGGAGTCTACGAGCAGTACTTC. This chain links TRBV7-9 with TRBJ2-7; the match to TRBD2 covers 8 bases. With V trimmed by 2 bases and J by 3 bases, 3 bases remained unmatched. The CDR3 covers 14 residues. Germline CDR1 is SEHNR and CDR2 is FQNEAQ (reference sequence).